This T cell receptor (beta chain) was recovered during a study of cytomegalovirus exposure and HLA in healthy donors. Looking at the study overall: A subsequent analysis stated that the approximately 120 validation repertoires were run on the same platform as the approximately 700 first-cohort repertoires. General study points: Overall, about 160 TCR beta chains were annotated as cytomegalovirus-associated. A few CMV-associated chains proved CMV antigen-specific in vitro.

The donors were in the approximately 120-subject validation cohort; that cohort was separate from the roughly 660-subject first cohort. Data came from immunoSEQ multiplex PCR; TCRdb stores just in-frame clones and leaves some out. The repertoire holds roughly 56,000 clones, with 93% as singletons. Points on this clone: What it binds is not known.

Germline loops: CDR1 SNHLY, CDR2 FYNNEI. V lost 0 bases to trimming and J lost 8 bases, with 10 bases between them. The CDR3 is 13 residues long. Material: PBMCs. The V gene is TRBV2, the J gene TRBJ1-1; D is unresolved. This clonotype originated in a woman aged 18-35 years in good health and CMV-seropositive. The DNA of the CDR3 is TGTGCCAGCAGTGAAGCGCTTCTGGCAGAAGCTTTCTTT. This gives the protein CASSEALLAEAFF.